This T cell receptor (beta chain) derives from a study of control samples from healthy donors and cancer patients. Repertoires were generated with immunoSEQ multiplex PCR, while TCRdb's copy carries only in-frame clones and drops some. Of some 120,000 clones detected, approximately 92% appear once; the ten largest clones hold 0.95% to 1.3%. This receptor was obtained from a woman between 45 and 60 years old with colorectal cancer. Specimen: PBMCs.

CDR3 bases: TGTGCCAGCAGCAAATGGGGCCAGTACTATGGCTACACCTTC. The encoded protein is CASSKWGQYYGYTF. The genes are TRBV5-8 and TRBJ1-2; D is possibly TRBD1 (5 bases). The V end was cut by 4 bases, the J end by 3 bases, with 13 bases between. The V gene's germline CDR1 is SGHTS and CDR2 YDEGEE. CDR3 length equals 14 residues. Together with reference TRBV5-8 and TRBJ1-2, the CDR3 gives the full variable domain: EAGVTQSPTHLIKTRGQQATLRCSPISGHTSVYWYQQALGLGLQFLLWYDEGEERNRGNFPPRFSGRQFPNYSSELNVNALELEDSALYLCASSKWGQYYGYTFGSGTRLTVV.